This TCR beta chain was recovered during a study of T cells in Graves' hyperthyroidism and ophthalmopathy. Study observations and caveats: Most thyroid clonotypes with frequency above 0.001 were detected in blood. The model foresaw ophthalmopathy a median around 6.8 months prior to onset.

V lost 8 bases to trimming and J lost 2 bases, with 19 bases between them. This CDR3 is built from 14 residues. CDR1 is SQVTM, CDR2 ANQGSEA, per germline. Each diagnosis drew on symptoms, thyroxine, TRAb, thyroid ultrasound and orbital computed tomography findings. TCR beta CDR3 regions were amplified from RNA. Initially, a first-round RT-PCR of the TCR CDR3 employed the HTBI primer set. TCRdb re-called the multiplex PCR reads through MiXCR, storing one row per CDR3 protein. This table holds about 700,000 distinct CDR3 sequences, just under 45% found once. A note on this clonotype: The antigen is unknown.

Material for sequencing was peripheral blood or thyroid tissue (not recorded which). This TCR was recovered from an adult man with Graves' disease, either hyperthyroidism or ophthalmopathy (not recorded which). This chain joins TRBV29-1 and TRBJ2-7, with a possible D match to TRBD1 (8 bases). As DNA, the CDR3 is TGCAGCTCGGCAGGGGGCAGCGGGGCCTACGAGCAGTACTTC. It specifies CSSAGGSGAYEQYF.